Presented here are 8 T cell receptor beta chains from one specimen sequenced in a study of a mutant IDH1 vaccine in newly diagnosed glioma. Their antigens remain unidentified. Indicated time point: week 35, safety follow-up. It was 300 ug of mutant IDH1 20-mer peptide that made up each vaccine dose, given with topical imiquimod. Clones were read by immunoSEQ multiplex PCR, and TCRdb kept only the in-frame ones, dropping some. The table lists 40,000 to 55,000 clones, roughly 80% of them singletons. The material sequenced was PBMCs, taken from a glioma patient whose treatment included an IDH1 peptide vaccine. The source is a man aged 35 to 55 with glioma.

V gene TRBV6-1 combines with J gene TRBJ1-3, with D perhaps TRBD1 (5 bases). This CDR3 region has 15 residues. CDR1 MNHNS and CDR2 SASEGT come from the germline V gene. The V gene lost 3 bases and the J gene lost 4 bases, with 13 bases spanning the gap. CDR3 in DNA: TGTGCCAGCAGTGAGGGGGAGTCGGCAGGAAACACCATATATTTT. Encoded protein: CASSEGESAGNTIYF.

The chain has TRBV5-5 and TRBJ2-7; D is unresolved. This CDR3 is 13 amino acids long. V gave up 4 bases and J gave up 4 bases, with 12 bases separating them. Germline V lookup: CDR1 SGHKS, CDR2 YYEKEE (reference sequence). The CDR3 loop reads CASSLGTRYEQYF. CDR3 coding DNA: TGTGCCAGCAGCCTTGGAACAAGGTACGAGCAGTACTTC. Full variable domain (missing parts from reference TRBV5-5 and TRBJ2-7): DAGVTQSPTHLIKTRGQQVTLRCSPISGHKSVSWYQQVLGQGPQFIFQYYEKEERGRGNFPDRFSARQFPNYSSELNVNALLLGDSALYLCASSLGTRYEQYFGPGTRLTVT.

In DNA form, the CDR3 reads TGTGCTAGTGGTTTCGGGGGCGGGAACACTGAAGCTTTCTTT. The encoded protein is CASGFGGGNTEAFF. This rearrangement joins TRBV12-5 to TRBJ1-1, with a possible D match to TRBD1 (6 bases). The CDR3 is 14 amino acids. Per the germline V gene, CDR1 is LGHNT and CDR2 is FRNRAP. The germline V and J ends were trimmed by 3 bases and 1 base, with 9 bases remaining between them.

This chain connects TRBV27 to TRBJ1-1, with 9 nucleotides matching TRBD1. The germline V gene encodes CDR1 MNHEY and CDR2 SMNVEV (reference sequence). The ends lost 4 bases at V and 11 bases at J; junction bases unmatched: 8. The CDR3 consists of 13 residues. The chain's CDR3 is CASSSSRDRAAFF. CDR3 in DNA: TGTGCCAGCAGTTCTAGCCGGGACAGGGCCGCTTTCTTT.

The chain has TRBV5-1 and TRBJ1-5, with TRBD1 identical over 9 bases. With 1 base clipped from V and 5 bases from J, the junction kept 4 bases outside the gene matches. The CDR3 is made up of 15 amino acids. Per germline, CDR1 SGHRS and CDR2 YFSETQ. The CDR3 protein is CASSLTGQGHQPQHF. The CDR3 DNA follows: TGCGCCAGCAGCTTGACGGGACAGGGACATCAGCCCCAGCATTTT.

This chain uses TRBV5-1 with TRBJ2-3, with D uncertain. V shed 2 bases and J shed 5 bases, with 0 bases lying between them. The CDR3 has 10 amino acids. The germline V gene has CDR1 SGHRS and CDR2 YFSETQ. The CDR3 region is CASSLDTQYF. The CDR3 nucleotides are TGCGCCAGCAGCTTAGATACGCAGTATTTT.

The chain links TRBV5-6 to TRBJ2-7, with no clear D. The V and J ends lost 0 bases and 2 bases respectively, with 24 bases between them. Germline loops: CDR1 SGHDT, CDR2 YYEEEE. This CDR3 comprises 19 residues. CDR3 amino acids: CASSLVAWGAGDAAYEQYF. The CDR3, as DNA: TGTGCCAGCAGCTTGGTCGCGTGGGGTGCAGGTGATGCCGCCTACGAGCAGTACTTC.

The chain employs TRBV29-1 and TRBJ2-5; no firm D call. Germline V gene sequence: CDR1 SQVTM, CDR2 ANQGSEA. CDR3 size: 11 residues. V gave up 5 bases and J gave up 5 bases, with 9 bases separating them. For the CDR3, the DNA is TGCAGCGTTTTTGGGCCGGAGACCCAGTACTTC. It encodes CSVFGPETQYF.